A selection of T cell receptor beta chains follows, all from one sample in a study of blood T cell repertoires in COVID-19. Generated by immunoSEQ multiplex PCR, the TCRdb table keeps only in-frame clones and is missing some. The sample carries 100,000 to 120,000 clones, around 74% recorded once. The specimen sequenced was peripheral blood. The source is a woman in her seventies with acute or convalescent COVID-19. Each CDR3 is given with its conserved first and last residue. The D gene is left open where the match is weak. The size entry is marked missing in some rows and otherwise reads once, few, many or a size class.

size: NA
J: TRBJ1-1
V: TRBV6-1
D: NA
DNA: TGTGCCAGCAGTGATGGGGGGGCCACTGAAGCTTTCTTT
CDR3: CASSDGGATEAFF

size: NA
J: TRBJ1-1
V: TRBV9
D: NA
DNA: TGTGCCAGCAGCGTACGGGGGGCGAACACTGAAGCTTTCTTT
CDR3: CASSVRGANTEAFF

size: NA
J: TRBJ1-3
V: TRBV5-1
D: NA
DNA: TGCGCCAGCAGCTTCTCGTCTACTTTCTCTGGAAACACCATATATTTT
CDR3: CASSFSSTFSGNTIYF

size: NA
J: TRBJ2-7
V: TRBV18
D: TRBD1
DNA: TGTGCCAGCTCCCGGGGACAGCACTCCGCCTACGAGCAGTACTTC
CDR3: CASSRGQHSAYEQYF

size: NA
J: TRBJ1-6
V: TRBV9
D: TRBD1
DNA: TGTGCCAGCAGCGTTGGGGTCTCCGGACAGGGGGCTGAGGTTTCACCCCTCCACTTT
CDR3: CASSVGVSGQGAEVSPLHF

size: NA
J: TRBJ1-5
V: TRBV12-3/TRBV12-4
D: NA
DNA: TGTGCCAGCAGTTTCTCAGGGCCCCAGCATTTT
CDR3: CASSFSGPQHF

size: NA
J: TRBJ1-2
V: TRBV6-5
D: NA
DNA: TGTGCCAGCAGTTACTCGATGGGAGAGAACTATGGCTACACCTTC
CDR3: CASSYSMGENYGYTF

size: many
J: TRBJ1-2
V: TRBV5-6
D: NA
DNA: TGTGCCAGCAGCTTGGGCAGGGGTTATGGCTACACCTTC
CDR3: CASSLGRGYGYTF

size: NA
J: TRBJ1-1
V: TRBV28
D: NA
DNA: TGTGCCAGCACCCCGGCCGACAGGACGAACACTGAAGCTTTCTTT
CDR3: CASTPADRTNTEAFF

size: NA
J: TRBJ1-1
V: TRBV5-1
D: NA
DNA: TGCGCCAGCAGCGCCGGACAGCACACTGAAGCTTTCTTT
CDR3: CASSAGQHTEAFF

size: once
J: TRBJ1-6
V: TRBV2
D: NA
DNA: TGTGCCAGCATGTATAGACAGGATAATTCACCCCTCCACTTT
CDR3: CASMYRQDNSPLHF